This entry is about one TCR beta chain. Its antigen is not known. 60 Vbeta and 13 Jbeta primers were used in PCR. In the study's own analysis: Later analysis identified tens of millions of unique TCR beta chains, around 10 million shared. Generated by immunoSEQ multiplex PCR, the TCRdb table keeps only in-frame clones and is missing some. The V and J calls and clone size were taken over from that table, and D and trimming were inferred from the DNA. The sample holds about 160,000 clones, 75% to 85% seen once. CDR3 length: 15 amino acids. Germline assignment: CDR1 LNHNV and CDR2 YYDKDF (reference sequence). Deletions cut 1 base from V and 0 bases from J, with 7 bases between. This specimen comes from a study of cytomegalovirus exposure and HLA in healthy donors. Study-wide context: Some 85 million unique TCRs from HLA-typed donors were held in an early data release.

Study observations and caveats: HLA alleles showed associations with around 15,000 TCR beta sequences in a later analysis, at a 0.05 false discovery rate. Sequencing depth roughly uniform across donors was assumed in presence/absence analyses.

This clonotype was sampled from a human donor in good health. The rearrangement uses TRBV15 and TRBJ1-5; D is uncertain. The specimen was PBMCs. CDR3 DNA: TGTGCCACCAGCAGAGTACCGGGTAGCAATCAGCCCCAGCATTTT. Translating it yields CATSRVPGSNQPQHF.